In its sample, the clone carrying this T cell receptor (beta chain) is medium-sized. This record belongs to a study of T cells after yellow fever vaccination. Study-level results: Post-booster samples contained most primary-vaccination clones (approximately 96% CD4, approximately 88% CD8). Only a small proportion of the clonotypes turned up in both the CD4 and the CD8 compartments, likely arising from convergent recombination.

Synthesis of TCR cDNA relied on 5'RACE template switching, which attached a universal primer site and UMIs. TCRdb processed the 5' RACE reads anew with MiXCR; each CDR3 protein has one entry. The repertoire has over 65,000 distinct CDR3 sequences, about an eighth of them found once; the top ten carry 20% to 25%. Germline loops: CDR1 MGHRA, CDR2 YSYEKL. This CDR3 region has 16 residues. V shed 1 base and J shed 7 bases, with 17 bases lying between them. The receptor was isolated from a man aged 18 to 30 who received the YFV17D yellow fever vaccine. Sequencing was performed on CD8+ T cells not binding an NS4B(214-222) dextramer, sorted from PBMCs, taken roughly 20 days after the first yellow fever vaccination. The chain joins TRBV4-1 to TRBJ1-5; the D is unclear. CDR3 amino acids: CASSQGAYRWEQPQHF. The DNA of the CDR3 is TGCGCCAGCAGCCAAGGAGCTTACCGTTGGGAGCAGCCCCAGCATTTT.